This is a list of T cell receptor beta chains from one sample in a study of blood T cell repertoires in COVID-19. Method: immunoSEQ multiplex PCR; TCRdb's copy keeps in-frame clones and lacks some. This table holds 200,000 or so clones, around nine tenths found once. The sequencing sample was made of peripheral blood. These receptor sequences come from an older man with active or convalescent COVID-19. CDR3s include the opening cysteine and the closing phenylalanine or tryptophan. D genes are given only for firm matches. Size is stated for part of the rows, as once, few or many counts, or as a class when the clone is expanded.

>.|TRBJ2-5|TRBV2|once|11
TGTGCCAGCAGTCCTCAAGAGACCCAGTACTTC
CASSPQETQYF
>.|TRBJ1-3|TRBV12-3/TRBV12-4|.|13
TGTGCCAGCAGTTTATCGGGGACACGGACCATATATTTT
CASSLSGTRTIYF
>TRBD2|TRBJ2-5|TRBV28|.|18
TGTGCCAGCAGTTTTTCCAGGACTAGCGGGGCCGGCGTCGAGACCCAGTACTTC
CASSFSRTSGAGVETQYF
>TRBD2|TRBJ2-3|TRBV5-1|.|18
TGCGCCAGCAGCTTAGGTTCTAGCGGGAGTGTGGGGGCTCATACGCAGTATTTT
CASSLGSSGSVGAHTQYF
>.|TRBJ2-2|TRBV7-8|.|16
TGTGCCAGCAGCTTAGGTGGAGGCTCGAACACCGGGGAGCTGTTTTTT
CASSLGGGSNTGELFF
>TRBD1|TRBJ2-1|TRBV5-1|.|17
TGCGCCAGCAGCTTTGGGACCGGGACAGGGTATTACAATGAGCAGTTCTTC
CASSFGTGTGYYNEQFF
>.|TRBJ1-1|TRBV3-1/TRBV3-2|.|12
TGTGCCAGCAGCCAAGTGGGGCATGGGGCTTTCTTT
CASSQVGHGAFF
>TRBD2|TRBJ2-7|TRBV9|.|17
TGTGCCAGCAGCCCCATAGCGGGGGGCTCCCCTCCCTACGAGCAGTACTTC
CASSPIAGGSPPYEQYF
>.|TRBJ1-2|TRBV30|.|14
TGTGCCTGGAGTCCGCCAAATGGACTTGGCGACTACACCTTC
CAWSPPNGLGDYTF
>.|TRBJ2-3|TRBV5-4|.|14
TGTGCCAGCAGCTTAAAAAGGGAGTCAGATACGCAGTATTTT
CASSLKRESDTQYF
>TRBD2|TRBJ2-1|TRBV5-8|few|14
TGTGCCAGCAGAATAGCGGGAGTTGCGAATGAGCAGTTCTTC
CASRIAGVANEQFF
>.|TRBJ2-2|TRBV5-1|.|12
TGCGCCAGCAGCCATCAAACCGGGGAGCTGTTTTTT
CASSHQTGELFF
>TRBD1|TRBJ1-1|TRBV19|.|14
TGTGCCAGTAGCCAGGGAGGACAGGGGGCTGAAGCTTTCTTT
CASSQGGQGAEAFF
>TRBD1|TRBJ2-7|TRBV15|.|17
TGTGCCACCAGCAGAGATAGGGCAGGGGGAAGGTCCTACGAGCAGTACTTC
CATSRDRAGGRSYEQYF
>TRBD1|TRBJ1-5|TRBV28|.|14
TGTGCCAGCAGTGGGACAGGGGGGAATCAGCCCCAGCATTTT
CASSGTGGNQPQHF
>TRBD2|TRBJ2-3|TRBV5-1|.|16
TGCGCCAGCAGCGCGGGACTAGCGGGAGGCCAAGATACGCAGTATTTT
CASSAGLAGGQDTQYF
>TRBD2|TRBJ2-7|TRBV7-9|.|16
TGTGCCAGCAGCTTAGGAGGGACTAGATCATCCTACGAGCAGTACTTC
CASSLGGTRSSYEQYF
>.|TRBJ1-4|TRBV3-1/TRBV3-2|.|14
TGTGCCAGCAGCCAAGAACATCTCGATGAAAAACTGTTTTTT
CASSQEHLDEKLFF
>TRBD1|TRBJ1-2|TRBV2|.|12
TGTGCCAGCAGTCCGGGACAGAGAGGCTACACCTTC
CASSPGQRGYTF
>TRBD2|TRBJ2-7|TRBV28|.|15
TGTGCCAGCAGTTTACTGACTAGCGGGCCCTACGAGCAGTACTTC
CASSLLTSGPYEQYF
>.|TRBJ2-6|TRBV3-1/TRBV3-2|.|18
TGTGCCAGCAGCCAACATGGACAGGCGGGATCTGGGGCCAACGTCCTGACTTTC
CASSQHGQAGSGANVLTF
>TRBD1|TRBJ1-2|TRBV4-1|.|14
TGCGCCAGCAGCCAAGGGACAGGCAACTATGGCTACACCTTC
CASSQGTGNYGYTF
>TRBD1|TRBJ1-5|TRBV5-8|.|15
TGTGCCAGCAGCCGGACGACAGGGATGAATCAGCCCCAGCATTTT
CASSRTTGMNQPQHF
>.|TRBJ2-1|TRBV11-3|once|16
TGTGCCAGCAGCTTGGGGGGAGGACCCAAGCAGAATGAGCAGTTCTTC
CASSLGGGPKQNEQFF
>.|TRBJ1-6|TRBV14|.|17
TGTGCCAGCAGCCAAATGAGGGTTGGACAGAGGAGGTCACCCCTCCACTTT
CASSQMRVGQRRSPLHF
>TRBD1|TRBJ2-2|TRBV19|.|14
TGTGCCAGTAGCTGGGACAGGGGCACCGGGGAGCTGTTTTTT
CASSWDRGTGELFF